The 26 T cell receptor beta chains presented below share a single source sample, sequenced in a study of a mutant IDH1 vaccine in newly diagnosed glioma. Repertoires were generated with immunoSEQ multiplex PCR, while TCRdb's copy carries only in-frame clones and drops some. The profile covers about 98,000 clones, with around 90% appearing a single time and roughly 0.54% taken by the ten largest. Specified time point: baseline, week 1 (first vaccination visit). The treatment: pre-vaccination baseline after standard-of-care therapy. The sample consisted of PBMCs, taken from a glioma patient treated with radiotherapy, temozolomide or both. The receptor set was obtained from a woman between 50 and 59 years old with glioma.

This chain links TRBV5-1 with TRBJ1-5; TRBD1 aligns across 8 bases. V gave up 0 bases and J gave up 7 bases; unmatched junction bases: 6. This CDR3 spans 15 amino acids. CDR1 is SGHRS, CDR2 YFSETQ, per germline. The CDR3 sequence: CASSLEAGGRQPQHF. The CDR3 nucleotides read TGCGCCAGCAGCTTGGAGGCAGGGGGCAGGCAGCCCCAGCATTTT. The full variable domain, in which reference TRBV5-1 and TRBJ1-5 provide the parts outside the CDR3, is KAGVTQTPRYLIKTRGQQVTLSCSPISGHRSVSWYQQTPGQGLQFLFEYFSETQRNKGNFPGRFSGRQFSNSRSEMNVSTLELGDSALYLCASSLEAGGRQPQHFGDGTRLSIL.

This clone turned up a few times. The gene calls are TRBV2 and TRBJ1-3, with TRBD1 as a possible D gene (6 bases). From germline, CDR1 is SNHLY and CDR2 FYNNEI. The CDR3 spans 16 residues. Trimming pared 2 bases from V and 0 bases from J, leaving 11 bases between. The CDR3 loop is CASSEQGIYSGNTIYF. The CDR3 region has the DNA TGTGCCAGCAGTGAACAGGGGATCTACTCTGGAAACACCATATATTTT.

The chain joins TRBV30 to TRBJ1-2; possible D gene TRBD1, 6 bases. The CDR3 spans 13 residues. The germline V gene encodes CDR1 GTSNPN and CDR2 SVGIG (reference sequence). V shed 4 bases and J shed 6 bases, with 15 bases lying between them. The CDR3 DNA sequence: TGTGCCTGGACCCCAAGGGGGTCACATGGCTACACCTTC. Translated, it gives CAWTPRGSHGYTF.

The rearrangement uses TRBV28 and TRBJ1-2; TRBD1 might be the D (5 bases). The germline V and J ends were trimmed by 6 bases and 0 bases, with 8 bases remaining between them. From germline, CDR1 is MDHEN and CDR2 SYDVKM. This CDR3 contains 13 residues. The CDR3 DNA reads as TGTGCCAGCAGGATGACAGCTAACTATGGCTACACCTTC. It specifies CASRMTANYGYTF.

CDR3 protein: CASSFGAAGELFF. DNA for the CDR3: TGTGCCAGCAGCTTTGGGGCTGCGGGGGAGCTGTTTTTT. The chain carries TRBV7-9 and TRBJ2-2; possible D gene TRBD1, 5 bases. The CDR3 sequence is 13 residues long. The ends were cut back, 3 bases at V and 8 bases at J, with 10 bases in the middle. Germline CDR1 SEHNR, CDR2 FQNEAQ (reference sequence). The full variable domain, rest sourced from reference TRBV7-9 and TRBJ2-2, is DTGVSQNPRHKITKRGQNVTFRCDPISEHNRLYWYRQTLGQGPEFLTYFQNEAQLEKSRLLSDRFSAERPKGSFSTLEIQRTEQGDSAMYLCASSFGAAGELFFGEGSRLTVL.

The CDR3 DNA is TGTGCCAGTAGTATAGACCTACAGGGGGCACGCAATCAGCCCCAGCATTTT. Amino acid sequence: CASSIDLQGARNQPQHF. The chain recombines TRBV19 with TRBJ1-5; 9 bases fit TRBD1. The germline gives CDR1 LNHDA, CDR2 SQIVND (reference sequence). Trimming removed 0 bases from V and 2 bases from J; junction bases left unmatched: 5. The CDR3 sequence is 17 residues long.

DNA for the CDR3: TGTGCCAGCAAGATGGGCGGCGGCACTGAAGCTTTCTTT. Amino acids: CASKMGGGTEAFF. The chain combines TRBV28 with TRBJ1-1; no clear D. The CDR3 has 13 amino acids. Trimming cost V 7 bases and J 4 bases, with 13 bases left between them. Germline V gene data show CDR1 as MDHEN and CDR2 as SYDVKM.

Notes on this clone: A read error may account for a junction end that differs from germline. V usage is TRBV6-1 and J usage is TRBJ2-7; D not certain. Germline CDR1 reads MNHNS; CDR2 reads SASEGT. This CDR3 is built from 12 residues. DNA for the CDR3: TGTGCCAGCAGTGAAACCCCACTTAAAAAGCGATTC. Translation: CASSETPLKKRF.

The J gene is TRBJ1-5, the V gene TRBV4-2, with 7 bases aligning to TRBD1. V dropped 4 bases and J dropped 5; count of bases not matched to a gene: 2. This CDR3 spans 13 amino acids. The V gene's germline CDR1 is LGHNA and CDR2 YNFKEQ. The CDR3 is CASSRDRDQPQHF. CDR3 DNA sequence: TGTGCCAGCAGCCGAGACAGGGATCAGCCCCAGCATTTT.

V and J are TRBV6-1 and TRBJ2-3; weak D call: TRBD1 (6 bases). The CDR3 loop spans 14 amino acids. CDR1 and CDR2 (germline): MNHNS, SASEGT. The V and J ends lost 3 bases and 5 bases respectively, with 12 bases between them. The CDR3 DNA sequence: TGTGCCAGCAGTGATCCGGGACACCGAGATACGCAGTATTTT. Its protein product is CASSDPGHRDTQYF.

The CDR3 bases are TGTGCCAGCAAGAGGGGACACGAGACCCAGTACTTC. Its protein product is CASKRGHETQYF. The gene calls are TRBV18 and TRBJ2-5, with D maybe TRBD1 (6 bases). Trimming took 8 bases from V and 5 from J, leaving 12 bases between them. The CDR3 sequence is 12 residues long. Per the germline V gene, CDR1 is KGHSH and CDR2 is LQKENI.

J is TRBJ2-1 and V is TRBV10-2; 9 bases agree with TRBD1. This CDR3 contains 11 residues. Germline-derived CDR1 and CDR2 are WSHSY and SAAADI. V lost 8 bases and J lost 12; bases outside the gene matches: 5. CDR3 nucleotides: TGCGCCAGCCAGGACAGGGGCGCGCAGTTCTTC. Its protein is CASQDRGAQFF.

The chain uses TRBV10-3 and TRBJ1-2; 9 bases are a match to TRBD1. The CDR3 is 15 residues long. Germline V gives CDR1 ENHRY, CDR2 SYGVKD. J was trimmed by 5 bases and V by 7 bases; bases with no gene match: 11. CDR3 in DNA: TGTGCCATCATGAATAGGGACAGGGCGGGATATGGCTACACCTTC. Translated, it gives CAIMNRDRAGYGYTF.

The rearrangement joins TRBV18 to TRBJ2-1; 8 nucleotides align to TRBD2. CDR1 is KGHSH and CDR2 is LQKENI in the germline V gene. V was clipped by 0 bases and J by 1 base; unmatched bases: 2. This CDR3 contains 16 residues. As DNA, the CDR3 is TGTGCCAGCTCACCACCCGGGAGGGGGTCCTACAATGAGCAGTTCTTC. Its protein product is CASSPPGRGSYNEQFF. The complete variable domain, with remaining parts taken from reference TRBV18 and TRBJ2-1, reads NAGVMQNPRHLVRRRGQEARLRCSPMKGHSHVYWYRQLPEEGLKFMVYLQKENIIDESGMPKERFSAEFPKEGPSILRIQQVVRGDSAAYFCASSPPGRGSYNEQFFGPGTRLTVL.

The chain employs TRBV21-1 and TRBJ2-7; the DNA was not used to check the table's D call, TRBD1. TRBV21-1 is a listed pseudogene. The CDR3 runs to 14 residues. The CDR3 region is CASRGQESSYEQYF. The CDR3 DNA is TGTGCCAGCCGCGGACAGGAGAGCTCCTACGAGCAGTACTTC.

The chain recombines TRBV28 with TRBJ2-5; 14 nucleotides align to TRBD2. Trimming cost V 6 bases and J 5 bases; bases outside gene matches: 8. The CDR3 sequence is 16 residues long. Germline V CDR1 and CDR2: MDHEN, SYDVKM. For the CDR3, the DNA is TGTGCCAGCAGCCCGGGGACTAGCGGGAGACGGGAGACCCAGTACTTC. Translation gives CASSPGTSGRRETQYF. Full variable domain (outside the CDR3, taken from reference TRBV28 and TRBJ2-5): DVKVTQSSRYLVKRTGEKVFLECVQDMDHENMFWYRQDPGLGLRLIYFSYDVKMKEKGDIPEGYSVSREKKERFSLILESASTNQTSMYLCASSPGTSGRRETQYFGPGTRLLVL.

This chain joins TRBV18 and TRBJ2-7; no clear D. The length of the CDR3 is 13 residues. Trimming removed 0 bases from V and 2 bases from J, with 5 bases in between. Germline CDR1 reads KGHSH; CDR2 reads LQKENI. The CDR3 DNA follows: TGTGCCAGCTCACCACCGTCAGCCTACGAGCAGTACTTC. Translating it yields CASSPPSAYEQYF.

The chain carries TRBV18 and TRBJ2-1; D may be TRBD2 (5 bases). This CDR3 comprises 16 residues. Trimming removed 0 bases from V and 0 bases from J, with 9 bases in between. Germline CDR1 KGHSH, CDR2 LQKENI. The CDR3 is CASSPPGSGSYNEQFF. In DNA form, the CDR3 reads TGTGCCAGCTCACCACCGGGGAGTGGCTCCTACAATGAGCAGTTCTTC.

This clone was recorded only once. The CDR3 sequence is CASSLEGEQYF. The CDR3 DNA is TGTGCCAGCAGCTTAGAAGGGGAGCAGTACTTC. The chain employs TRBV11-2 and TRBJ2-7; D is undetermined. From germline, CDR1 is SGHAT and CDR2 FQNNGV. CDR3 length: 11 residues. Trimming took 0 bases from V and 7 from J, leaving 4 bases between them.

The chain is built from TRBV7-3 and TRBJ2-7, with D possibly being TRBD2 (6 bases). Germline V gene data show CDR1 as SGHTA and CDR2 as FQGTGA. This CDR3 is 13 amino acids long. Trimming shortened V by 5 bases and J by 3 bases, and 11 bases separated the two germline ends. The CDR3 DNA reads TGTGCCAGCAGCCCTTTGGGAGGCTACGAGCAGTACTTC. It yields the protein CASSPLGGYEQYF.

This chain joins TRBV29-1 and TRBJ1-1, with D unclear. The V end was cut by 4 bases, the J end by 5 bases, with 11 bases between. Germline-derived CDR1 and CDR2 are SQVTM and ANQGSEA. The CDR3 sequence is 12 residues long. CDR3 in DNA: TGCAGCGTTGTGAACCCCGGGACTGAAGCTTTCTTT. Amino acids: CSVVNPGTEAFF.

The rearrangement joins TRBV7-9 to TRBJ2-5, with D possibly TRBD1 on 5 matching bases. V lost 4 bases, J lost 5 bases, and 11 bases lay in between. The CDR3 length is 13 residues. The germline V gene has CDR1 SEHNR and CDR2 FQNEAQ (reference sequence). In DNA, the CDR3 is TGTGCCAGCAGCTCCCGGCCAGGGGAGACCCAGTACTTC. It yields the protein CASSSRPGETQYF.

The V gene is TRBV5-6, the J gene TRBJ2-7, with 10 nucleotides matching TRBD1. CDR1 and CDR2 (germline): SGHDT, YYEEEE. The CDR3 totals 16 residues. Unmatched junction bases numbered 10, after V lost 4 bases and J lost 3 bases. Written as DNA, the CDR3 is TGTGCCAGCAGCGCCGCCGGGACAGGGGTAATCTACGAGCAGTACTTC. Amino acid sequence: CASSAAGTGVIYEQYF.

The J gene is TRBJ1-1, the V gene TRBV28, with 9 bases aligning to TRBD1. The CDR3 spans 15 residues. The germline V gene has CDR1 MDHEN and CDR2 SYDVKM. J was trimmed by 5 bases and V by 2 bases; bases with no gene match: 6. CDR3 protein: CASSLGTGGETEAFF. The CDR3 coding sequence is TGTGCCAGCAGTTTAGGAACAGGGGGCGAAACTGAAGCTTTCTTT.

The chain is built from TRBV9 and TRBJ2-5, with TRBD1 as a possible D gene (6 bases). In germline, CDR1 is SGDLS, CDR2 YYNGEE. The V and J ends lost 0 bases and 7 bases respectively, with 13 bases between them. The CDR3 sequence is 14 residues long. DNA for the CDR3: TGTGCCAGCAGCGTAGACAGGGTGGGGGTGACCCAGTACTTC. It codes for CASSVDRVGVTQYF.

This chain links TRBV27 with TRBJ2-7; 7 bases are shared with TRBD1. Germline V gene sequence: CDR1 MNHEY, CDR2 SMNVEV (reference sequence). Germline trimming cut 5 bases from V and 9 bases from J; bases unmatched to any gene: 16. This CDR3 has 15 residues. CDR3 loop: CASSVRDRSYERQYF. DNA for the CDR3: TGTGCCAGCAGTGTCCGGGACAGAAGTTACGAGCGGCAGTACTTC.